These 27 T cell receptor beta chains originate from one sample sequenced in a study of blood T cell repertoires in COVID-19. Clones were sequenced by immunoSEQ multiplex PCR, and TCRdb holds only the in-frame ones, with some missing. The sample has fewer than 250,000 clones; roughly 80% are singletons. The sample comprised peripheral blood. The receptors derive from a woman aged 55-75 years with COVID-19, enrolled during active disease.

The rearrangement uses TRBV28 and TRBJ1-2, with 9 bases lining up with TRBD1. The CDR3 is 15 amino acids. J lost 4 bases, V lost 5 bases, and 8 bases had no gene match. Germline values: CDR1 MDHEN, CDR2 SYDVKM. The CDR3 protein is CASSPAGGQGYGYTF. CDR3 nucleotides: TGTGCCAGCAGTCCAGCAGGGGGACAGGGCTATGGCTACACCTTC.

This clone turned up a few times. CDR3 sequence (DNA): TGTGCCAGCAGCGCTTCCCGGAGGGGTAACTCCTACAATGAGCAGTTCTTC. Amino acid sequence: CASSASRRGNSYNEQFF. This chain links TRBV5-4 with TRBJ2-1; weak D call: TRBD2 (6 bases). V lost 4 bases to trimming and J lost 0 bases, with 17 bases between them. Germline V gene data show CDR1 as SGHNT and CDR2 as YYREEE (reference sequence). The CDR3 loop spans 17 amino acids.

V gene TRBV6-4 combines with J gene TRBJ2-7; TRBD1 aligns across 7 bases. The CDR3 consists of 13 residues. The germline V gene encodes CDR1 MRHNA and CDR2 SNTAGT. Trimming removed 11 bases from V and 3 bases from J; junction bases left unmatched: 10. The CDR3 DNA is TGTGCCGGCTACAGGGGACGGGTCTACGAGCAGTACGTC. It specifies CAGYRGRVYEQYV.

V usage is TRBV6-5 and J usage is TRBJ2-2, with 9 positions matching TRBD1. V lost 5 bases to trimming and J lost 6 bases; unmatched junction nucleotides: 4. The germline V gene has CDR1 MNHEY and CDR2 SVGAGI. The CDR3 is 14 amino acids. Here the CDR3 DNA reads TGTGCCAGCAGTAGGGACAGGGCGGCCGGGGAGCTGTTTTTT. Residues: CASSRDRAAGELFF.

The chain employs TRBV21-1 and TRBJ2-7; the table's D gene call, TRBD1, was not cross checked with the DNA. TRBV21-1 is marked as a pseudogene. The CDR3 contains 21 residues. This chain's CDR3 is CASSKVNEGTGITIPPYEQYV. CDR3 in DNA: TGTGCCAGCAGCAAAGTTAATGAGGGGACAGGGATAACAATACCACCCTACGAGCAGTACGTC.

The chain recombines TRBV6-2 or TRBV6-3 with TRBJ2-1; TRBD2 agrees at 13 bases. The germline V gene has CDR1 MNHEY and CDR2 SVGEGT. The CDR3 is 16 residues long. Germline trimming cut 5 bases from V and 8 bases from J; bases unmatched to any gene: 9. CDR3 in DNA: TGTGCCAGCAGTACACCCGGGACTAGCGGGAAATATGAGCAGTTCTTC. It translates to CASSTPGTSGKYEQFF.

The chain joins TRBV25-1 to TRBJ2-7; 9 nucleotides line up with TRBD1. After removal of 5 bases from V and 2 bases from J, the junction contained 4 bases not matched to a gene. CDR3 length equals 14 residues. The V gene's germline CDR1 is MGHDK and CDR2 SYGVNS. CDR3 sequence (DNA): TGTGCCAGCAGTTTACAGGGGGCCACCTACGAGCAGTACTTC. As protein: CASSLQGATYEQYF.

This clone turned up a few times. This chain joins TRBV9 and TRBJ2-2; 9 bases align to TRBD2. There are 17 residues in the CDR3. The V and J ends lost 3 bases and 1 base, in that order; junction bases with no gene match: 7. CDR1 is SGDLS, CDR2 YYNGEE, per germline. CDR3 sequence (DNA): TGTGCCAGCAGCGCCAGTCTAGCGGGAATGAACACCGGGGAGCTGTTTTTT. This gives the protein CASSASLAGMNTGELFF.

This chain uses TRBV11-2 with TRBJ2-7; TRBD2 aligns across 8 bases. V shed 3 bases, J shed 3 bases, and the junction held 7 bases outside the gene matches. CDR1 is SGHAT, CDR2 FQNNGV, per germline. This CDR3 spans 15 amino acids. The CDR3 protein is CASSFSGTRVYEQYF. CDR3 sequence (DNA): TGTGCCAGCAGCTTTTCCGGGACTAGAGTCTACGAGCAGTACTTC. Using reference TRBV11-2 and TRBJ2-7 for the parts outside the CDR3, the full variable domain is EAGVAQSPRYKIIEKRQSVAFWCNPISGHATLYWYQQILGQGPKLLIQFQNNGVVDDSQLPKDRFSAERLKGVDSTLKIQPAKLEDSAVYLCASSFSGTRVYEQYFGPGTRLTVT.

The chain recombines TRBV7-2 with TRBJ1-2; TRBD1 might be the D (5 bases). The V end lost 5 bases, the J end lost 0 bases, and 13 bases lay between the germline ends. Germline CDR1 SGHTA, CDR2 FQGNSA. The CDR3 is made up of 15 amino acids. CDR3 sequence reads: CASSPRGTTNYGYTF. The CDR3 DNA is TGTGCCAGCAGCCCTAGGGGCACAACTAACTATGGCTACACCTTC.

In this sample, this clone turned up a few times. J is TRBJ2-7 and V is TRBV19, with a weak D call TRBD2 (6 bases). CDR3 length: 13 residues. Trimming stripped 5 bases from V and 5 bases from J, with 13 bases between. Germline V gives CDR1 LNHDA, CDR2 SQIVND (reference sequence). The CDR3, as DNA: TGTGCCAGTAGTGGTGTGGGAGGTAACGAGCAGTACTTC. It yields the protein CASSGVGGNEQYF.

This chain joins TRBV7-9 and TRBJ1-6; unclear D gene. The CDR3 is made up of 13 amino acids. Germline V lookup: CDR1 SEHNR, CDR2 FQNEAQ (reference sequence). The V end lost 4 bases, the J end lost 10 bases, and 11 bases lay between the germline ends. CDR3: CASSSPVGSPLHF. The CDR3 bases are TGTGCCAGCAGCTCCCCAGTCGGGTCACCCCTCCACTTT. Using reference TRBV7-9 and TRBJ1-6 for the parts outside the CDR3, the full variable domain is DTGVSQNPRHKITKRGQNVTFRCDPISEHNRLYWYRQTLGQGPEFLTYFQNEAQLEKSRLLSDRFSAERPKGSFSTLEIQRTEQGDSAMYLCASSSPVGSPLHFGNGTRLTVT.

The rearrangement uses TRBV19 and TRBJ1-2; D unresolved. V lost 3 bases and J lost 3, with 11 bases in between. Per the germline V gene, CDR1 is LNHDA and CDR2 is SQIVND (reference sequence). CDR3 length: 14 residues. The CDR3 DNA sequence: TGTGCCAGTAGTATTCCCAGTCATCACTATGGCTACACCTTC. This encodes CASSIPSHHYGYTF.

J is TRBJ1-4 and V is TRBV5-4; tentatively, D is TRBD1 (6 bases). Germline values: CDR1 SGHNT, CDR2 YYREEE (reference sequence). The CDR3 has 16 residues. The V end was cut by 4 bases, the J end by 7 bases, with 20 bases between. The CDR3 is CASSPGGAQEGEKLFF. CDR3 DNA sequence: TGTGCCAGCAGCCCGGGGGGGGCCCAAGAGGGTGAAAAACTGTTTTTT.

This clone was found once. The chain links TRBV7-3 to TRBJ2-6; D is uncertain. Deletions cut 4 bases from V and 4 bases from J, with 17 bases between. Germline V gives CDR1 SGHTA, CDR2 FQGTGA. The CDR3 has 17 amino acids. CDR3 residues: CASSSSGGFSGANVLTF. CDR3 coding DNA: TGTGCCAGCAGCTCAAGTGGCGGCTTCTCCGGGGCCAACGTCCTGACTTTC.

V is TRBV18 and J is TRBJ1-4, with TRBD1 matching 7 bases. The CDR3 covers 18 residues. Losses at the gene ends were 2 bases for V and 0 bases for J; bases not matched to a gene: 9. The germline gives CDR1 KGHSH, CDR2 LQKENI. The CDR3 nucleotides read TGTGCCAGCTCACCAAGGCAGGGGGTGACGGCAACTAATGAAAAACTGTTTTTT. It encodes CASSPRQGVTATNEKLFF.

This clone is a singleton in its sample. V is TRBV7-9 and J is TRBJ2-2, with TRBD2 identical over 11 bases. The CDR3 covers 15 residues. Germline assignment: CDR1 SEHNR and CDR2 FQNEAQ (reference sequence). J lost 4 bases, V lost 5 bases, and 3 bases had no gene match. The CDR3 reads CASSLLAGGTGELFF. The CDR3 DNA sequence: TGTGCCAGCAGCCTGCTAGCGGGAGGCACCGGGGAGCTGTTTTTT.

The rearrangement links TRBV5-1 to TRBJ2-1; 12 bases are a match to TRBD2. Trimming took 4 bases from V and 3 from J; bases not matched to a gene: 2. Per the germline V gene, CDR1 is SGHRS and CDR2 is YFSETQ. The CDR3 spans 15 residues. The CDR3 bases are TGCGCCAGCAGCGCTAGCGGGGGGGACTACAATGAGCAGTTCTTC. This gives the protein CASSASGGDYNEQFF.

The chain couples TRBV9 to TRBJ2-3; 7 bases agree with TRBD1. V was clipped by 7 bases and J by 0 bases; unmatched bases: 8. CDR1 SGDLS and CDR2 YYNGEE come from the germline V gene. The CDR3 spans 15 residues. CDR3 sequence: CASQGTAESTDTQYF. CDR3 bases: TGTGCCAGCCAAGGGACAGCCGAAAGCACAGATACGCAGTATTTT.

The CDR3 region is CASSLETGTNYGYTF. The CDR3 DNA reads as TGTGCCAGCAGCTTGGAGACAGGGACCAACTATGGCTACACCTTC. The genes are TRBV5-4 and TRBJ1-2; 7 nucleotides agree with TRBD1. This CDR3 comprises 15 residues. V trimming: 0 bases; J trimming: 2 bases; junction bases outside the gene matches: 4. Germline V gene sequence: CDR1 SGHNT, CDR2 YYREEE (reference sequence).

About this clone itself: This likely stems from a read error, as it lies one base from a far larger clone. V usage is TRBV2 and J usage is TRBJ2-5, with 11 bases lining up with TRBD1. From germline, CDR1 is SNHLY and CDR2 FYNNEI. The CDR3 covers 13 residues. V trimming: 6 bases; J trimming: 4 bases; junction bases outside the gene matches: 1. CDR3 amino acids: CASRDRGRETQYF. As DNA, the CDR3 is TGTGCCAGCAGGGACAGGGGGCGAGAGACCCAGTACTTC.

The rearrangement links TRBV11-2 to TRBJ2-5; perhaps TRBD2 as D (7 bases). This CDR3 has 16 amino acids. Between the trimmed V and J ends, which lost 0 bases and 1 base, there was a span of 12 bases. Germline assignment: CDR1 SGHAT and CDR2 FQNNGV. The CDR3 here is CASSLDWGGAQETQYF. The CDR3 DNA sequence: TGTGCCAGCAGCTTAGATTGGGGGGGGGCCCAAGAGACCCAGTACTTC.

This clone has just a few counts. The genes are TRBV11-3 and TRBJ2-1; 10 bases line up with TRBD2. The J segment lost 6 bases and the V segment lost 1 base, leaving 9 bases of the junction unmatched. Looked up from germline, CDR1 is SGHNT and CDR2 is YENEEA. This CDR3 is 17 amino acids long. The CDR3 protein is CASSLGLAGGGGNEQFF. The CDR3 DNA sequence: TGTGCCAGCAGCTTAGGATTAGCGGGAGGTGGAGGCAATGAGCAGTTCTTC.

This chain connects TRBV28 to TRBJ2-5, with TRBD2 as a possible D gene (7 bases). The CDR3 consists of 14 residues. V lost 1 base to trimming and J lost 4 bases, with 10 bases between them. In germline, CDR1 is MDHEN, CDR2 SYDVKM. The CDR3 region has the DNA TGTGCCAGCAGTTTATCGGGGGGCTTAGAGACCCAGTACTTC. Translating gives CASSLSGGLETQYF.

The chain joins TRBV29-1 to TRBJ2-1, with TRBD2 matching 10 bases. In germline, CDR1 is SQVTM, CDR2 ANQGSEA. There are 15 residues in the CDR3. The junction had 11 bases not matched to a gene; V was cut back by 7 bases and J by 5 bases. The CDR3 nucleotides read TGCAGCGGTAAGATAGCGGGAGGTACGAACAATGAGCAGTTCTTC. Its protein is CSGKIAGGTNNEQFF.

This clone was seen a few times. The chain uses TRBV7-6 and TRBJ2-3, with 10 bases that match TRBD2. The V gene end was trimmed by 0 bases and the J gene end by 0 bases; junction bases not matched to a gene: 15. The CDR3 has 21 amino acids. Germline V gene sequence: CDR1 SGHVS, CDR2 FNYEAQ. CDR3 loop: CASSLAAPSGSSSWSTDTQYF. CDR3 in DNA: TGTGCCAGCAGCTTAGCGGCGCCTAGCGGGAGTTCTTCGTGGAGCACAGATACGCAGTATTTT. The full variable domain, in which reference TRBV7-6 and TRBJ2-3 provide the parts outside the CDR3, is GAGVSQSPRYKVTKRGQDVALRCDPISGHVSLYWYRQALGQGPEFLTYFNYEAQQDKSGLPNDRFSAERPEGSISTLTIQRTEQRDSAMYRCASSLAAPSGSSSWSTDTQYFGPGTRLTVL.

In its sample, this clone was seen a few times. This chain joins TRBV19 and TRBJ2-2, with 10 positions matching TRBD1. The junction had 6 bases not matched to a gene; V was cut back by 7 bases and J by 4 bases. The CDR3 has 15 amino acids. CDR1 LNHDA and CDR2 SQIVND come from the germline V gene (reference sequence). This CDR3 is CASTRTGGITGELFF. CDR3 coding DNA: TGTGCCAGTACCCGGACAGGGGGGATCACCGGGGAGCTGTTTTTT. The entire variable domain, with the rest obtained from reference TRBV19 and TRBJ2-2, is as follows: DGGITQSPKYLFRKEGQNVTLSCEQNLNHDAMYWYRQDPGQGLRLIYYSQIVNDFQKGDIAEGYSVSREKKESFPLTVTSAQKNPTAFYLCASTRTGGITGELFFGEGSRLTVL.